This is a list of T cell receptor beta chains from one sample in a study of T cell changes during pregnancy in multiple sclerosis. Libraries were prepared by immunoSEQ multiplex PCR; TCRdb keeps only in-frame clonotypes and omits some of them. The table records about 36,000 clones, 75% to 90% of them present only once. Sequencing used CD8+ T cells from peripheral blood mononuclear cells, obtained in the third trimester of pregnancy. The receptors here all came from a female donor with multiple sclerosis, enrolled in a pregnancy study. Both conserved end residues are part of each CDR3. A D gene is named only where the DNA matches it firmly. Clone size is stated in some rows and not others, as once, few, many or a class when expanded.

TRBJ1-4 TRBD1 TRBV7-9 few CASRGLDEKLFF TGTGCCAGTAGGGGGCTGGATGAAAAACTGTTTTTT
TRBJ1-1 TRBD1 TRBV6-1 . CASSEGDRVGTEAFF TGTGCCAGCAGTGAAGGGGACAGGGTTGGAACTGAAGCTTTCTTT
TRBJ2-7 . TRBV5-1 once CASSLYPGGTYEQYF TGCGCCAGCAGCTTGTATCCAGGGGGGACATACGAGCAGTACTTC
TRBJ2-7 TRBD1 TRBV7-8 . CASSPRTGLDEQYF TGTGCCAGCAGCCCCCGGACAGGGCTCGACGAGCAGTACTTC
TRBJ2-1 TRBD2 TRBV29-1 . CSVEDISGSSYNEQFF TGCAGCGTTGAAGATATAAGCGGGAGCTCCTACAATGAGCAGTTCTTC
TRBJ2-3 . TRBV6-4 . CASSVGGTDTQYF TGTGCCAGCTCCGTCGGGGGTACAGATACGCAGTATTTT
TRBJ2-3 . TRBV2 . CASSASSGDTDTQYF TGTGCCAGCAGTGCGTCGAGCGGAGACACAGATACGCAGTATTTT
TRBJ2-7 TRBD2 TRBV30 . CAWSPGLAYEQYF TGTGCCTGGAGCCCGGGACTAGCCTACGAGCAGTACTTC
TRBJ2-5 . TRBV27 . CASSFLLGDQETQYF TGTGCCAGCAGTTTCCTTTTAGGGGATCAGGAGACCCAGTACTTC
TRBJ1-4 TRBD1 TRBV19 once CASSQDRLGPNEKLFF TGTGCCAGTAGTCAGGACAGGTTGGGGCCTAATGAAAAACTGTTTTTT
TRBJ1-5 . TRBV19 . CASSISDYSNQPQHF TGTGCCAGTAGTATCTCAGACTATAGCAATCAGCCCCAGCATTTT
TRBJ2-2 TRBD1 TRBV19 . CASKGTGRNTGELFF TGTGCCAGTAAGGGGACAGGGAGGAACACCGGGGAGCTGTTTTTT
TRBJ1-5 TRBD1 TRBV5-4 . CASSFRTGPYSNQPQHF TGTGCCAGCAGCTTCCGGACAGGGCCCTATAGCAATCAGCCCCAGCATTTT
TRBJ2-7 TRBD1 TRBV28 . CASSWDRMNYEQYF TGTGCCAGCAGTTGGGACAGGATGAACTACGAGCAGTACTTC
TRBJ1-1 . TRBV25-1 . CASSESLGDPRTEAFF TGTGCCAGCAGTGAATCCCTTGGTGACCCGAGGACTGAAGCTTTCTTT
TRBJ2-5 . TRBV30 once CAWAGIAEETQYF TGTGCCTGGGCGGGGATAGCAGAAGAGACCCAGTACTTC
TRBJ2-7 . TRBV5-4 . CASSLIGDEQYF TGTGCCAGCAGCTTGATAGGAGACGAGCAGTACTTC
TRBJ2-1 TRBD2 TRBV18 . CASSPTGTSGYNEQFF TGTGCCAGCTCACCAACCGGGACTAGCGGCTACAATGAGCAGTTCTTC
TRBJ2-7 TRBD1 TRBV5-4 . CASSLGQGAYEQYF TGTGCCAGCAGCTTGGGACAGGGAGCCTACGAGCAGTACTTC
TRBJ2-1 . TRBV19 once CASSIHGGSMNEQFF TGTGCCAGTAGTATACACGGGGGTTCCATGAATGAGCAGTTCTTC
TRBJ1-1 . TRBV13 once CASSFGQTNTEAFF TGTGCCAGCAGCTTTGGACAGACGAACACTGAAGCTTTCTTT
TRBJ1-1 . TRBV5-4 . CASSLGTHTEAFF TGTGCCAGCAGCTTGGGGACACACACTGAAGCTTTCTTT
TRBJ2-5 . TRBV7-9 . CAAESGRAKKETQYF TGTGCCGCCGAGTCCGGGCGGGCGAAGAAAGAGACCCAGTACTTC
TRBJ1-2 TRBD1 TRBV7-9 few CASGSTGAMYGYTF TGTGCCAGCGGGTCAACAGGGGCCATGTATGGCTACACCTTC
TRBJ1-5 . TRBV19 . CASRWAGGSSNQPQHF TGTGCCAGTAGGTGGGCGGGGGGTTCGAGCAATCAGCCCCAGCATTTT
TRBJ2-7 . TRBV5-6 . CASSNPAYEQYF TGTGCCAGCAGTAATCCTGCCTACGAGCAGTACTTC
TRBJ1-4 TRBD1 TRBV19 . CASSLRDREGEKLFF TGTGCCAGTAGTCTCCGGGACAGGGAAGGCGAAAAACTGTTTTTT
TRBJ2-7 . TRBV2 . CASSDFSQGLHEQYF TGTGCCAGCAGTGATTTTAGCCAGGGGTTGCACGAGCAGTACTTC
TRBJ1-1 . TRBV5-1 . CASSLVGLNTEAFF TGCGCCAGCAGCTTGGTGGGCCTGAACACTGAAGCTTTCTTT
TRBJ1-1 . TRBV7-9 . CASSLGTGINTEAFF TGTGCCAGCAGCTTAGGTACAGGAATAAACACTGAAGCTTTCTTT